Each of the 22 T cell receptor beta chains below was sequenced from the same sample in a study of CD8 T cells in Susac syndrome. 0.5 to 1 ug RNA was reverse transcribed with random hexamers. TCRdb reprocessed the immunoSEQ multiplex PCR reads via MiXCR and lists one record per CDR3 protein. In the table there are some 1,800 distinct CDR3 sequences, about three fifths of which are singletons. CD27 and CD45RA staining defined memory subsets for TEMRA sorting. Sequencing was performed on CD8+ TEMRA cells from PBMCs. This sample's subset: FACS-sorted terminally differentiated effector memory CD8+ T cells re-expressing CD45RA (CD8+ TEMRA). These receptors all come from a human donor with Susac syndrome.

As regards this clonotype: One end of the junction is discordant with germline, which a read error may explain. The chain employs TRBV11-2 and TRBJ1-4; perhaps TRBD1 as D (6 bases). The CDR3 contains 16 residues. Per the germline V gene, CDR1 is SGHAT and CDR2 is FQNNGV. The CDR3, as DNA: TGTGCCAGCAGCCCCCCCCTGGCAGGGGCTAATGAAATACTGTTTTTT. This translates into CASSPPLAGANEILFF.

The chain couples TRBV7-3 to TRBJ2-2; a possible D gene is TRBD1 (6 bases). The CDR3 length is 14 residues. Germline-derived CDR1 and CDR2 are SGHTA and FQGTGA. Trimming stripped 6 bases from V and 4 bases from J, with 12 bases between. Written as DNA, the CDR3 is TGTGCCAGCAGTTACACAGGGTTCACCGGGGAGCTGTTTTTT. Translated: CASSYTGFTGELFF.

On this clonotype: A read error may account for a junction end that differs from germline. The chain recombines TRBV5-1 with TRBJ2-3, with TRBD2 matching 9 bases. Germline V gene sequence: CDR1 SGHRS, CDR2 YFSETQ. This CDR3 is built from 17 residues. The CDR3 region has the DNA TGCGCGAGCAGCCGTGTACTAGCGGGTTACAGCACAGATACGCAGTATTTT. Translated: CASSRVLAGYSTDTQYF.

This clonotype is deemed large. CDR3 nucleotides: TGCGCCAGCAGCCAAGATTTAGCAGGGACCTCCTACGAGCAGTACTTC. Translating it yields CASSQDLAGTSYEQYF. The genes are TRBV4-3 and TRBJ2-7, with D perhaps assigned TRBD1 or TRBD2 (5 bases each). Germline V gives CDR1 LGHNA, CDR2 YSLEER. The V end was cut by 0 bases, the J end by 0 bases, with 12 bases between. CDR3 size: 16 residues.

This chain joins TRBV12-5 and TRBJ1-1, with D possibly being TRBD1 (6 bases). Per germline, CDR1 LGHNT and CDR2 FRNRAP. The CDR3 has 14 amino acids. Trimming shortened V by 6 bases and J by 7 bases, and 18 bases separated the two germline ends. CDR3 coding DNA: TGTGCTAGTGGGATGACAGGACGGCTGGATGAAGCTTTCTTT. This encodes CASGMTGRLDEAFF.

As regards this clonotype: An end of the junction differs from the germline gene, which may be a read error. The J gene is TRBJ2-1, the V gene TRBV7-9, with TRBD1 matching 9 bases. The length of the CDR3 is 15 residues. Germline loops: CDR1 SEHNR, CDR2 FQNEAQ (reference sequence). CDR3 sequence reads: CAISSGTGIYNDQFF. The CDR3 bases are TGTGCCATCAGCTCCGGGACAGGGATCTACAATGATCAGTTCTTC.

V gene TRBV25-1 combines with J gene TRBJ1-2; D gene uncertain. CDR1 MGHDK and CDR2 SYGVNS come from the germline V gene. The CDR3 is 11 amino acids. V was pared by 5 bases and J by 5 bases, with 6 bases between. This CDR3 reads CASSPGYGYTF. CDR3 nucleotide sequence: TGTGCCAGCAGTCCGGGTTATGGCTACACCTTC.

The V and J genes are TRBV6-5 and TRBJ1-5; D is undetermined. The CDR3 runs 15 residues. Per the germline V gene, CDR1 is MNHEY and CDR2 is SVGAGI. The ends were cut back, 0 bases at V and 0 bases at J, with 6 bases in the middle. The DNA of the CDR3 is TGTGCCAGCAGTTACTCTCAGTATAGCAATCAGCCCCAGCATTTT. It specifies CASSYSQYSNQPQHF.

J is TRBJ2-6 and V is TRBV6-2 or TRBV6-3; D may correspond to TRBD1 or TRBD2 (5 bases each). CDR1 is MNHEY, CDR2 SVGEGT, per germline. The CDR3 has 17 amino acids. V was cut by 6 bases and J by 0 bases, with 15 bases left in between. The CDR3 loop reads CASRPPGPGSGANVLTF. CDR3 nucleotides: TGTGCCAGCAGGCCCCCGGGACCCGGCTCTGGGGCCAACGTCCTGACTTTC.

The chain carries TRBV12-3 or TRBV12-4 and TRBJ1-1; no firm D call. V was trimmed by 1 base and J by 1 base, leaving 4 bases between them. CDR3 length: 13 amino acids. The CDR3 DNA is TGTGCCAGCAGTTTAGACCAGAACACTGAAGCTTTCTTT. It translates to CASSLDQNTEAFF.

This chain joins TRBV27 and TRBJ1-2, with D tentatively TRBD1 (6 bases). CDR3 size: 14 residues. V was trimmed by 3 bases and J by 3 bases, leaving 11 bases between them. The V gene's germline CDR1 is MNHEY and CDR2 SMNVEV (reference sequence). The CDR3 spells CASSFRGSHYGYTF. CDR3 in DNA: TGTGCCAGCAGTTTTAGGGGGAGCCACTATGGCTACACCTTC.

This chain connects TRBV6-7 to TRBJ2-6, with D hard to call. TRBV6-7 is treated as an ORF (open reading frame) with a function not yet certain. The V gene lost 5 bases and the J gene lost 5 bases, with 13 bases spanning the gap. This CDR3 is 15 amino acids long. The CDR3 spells CASSDLQSRANVLTF. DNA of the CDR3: TGTGCCAGCAGTGATTTACAAAGTCGGGCCAACGTCCTGACTTTC.

CDR3 in amino acids: CASSEWVGWNYGYTF. Here the CDR3 DNA reads TGTGCCAGCAGTGAATGGGTAGGGTGGAACTATGGCTACACCTTC. V usage is TRBV6-1 and J usage is TRBJ1-2, with D unresolved. The V end lost 2 bases, the J end lost 2 bases, and 12 bases lay between the germline ends. The CDR3 is 15 residues long. Germline loops: CDR1 MNHNS, CDR2 SASEGT.

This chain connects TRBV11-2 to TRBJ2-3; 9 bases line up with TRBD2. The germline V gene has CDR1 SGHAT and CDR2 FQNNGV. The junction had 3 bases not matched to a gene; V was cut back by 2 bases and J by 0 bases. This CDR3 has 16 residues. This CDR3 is CASSLIAGVSTDTQYF. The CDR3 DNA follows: TGTGCCAGCAGCTTAATAGCGGGGGTGAGCACAGATACGCAGTATTTT.

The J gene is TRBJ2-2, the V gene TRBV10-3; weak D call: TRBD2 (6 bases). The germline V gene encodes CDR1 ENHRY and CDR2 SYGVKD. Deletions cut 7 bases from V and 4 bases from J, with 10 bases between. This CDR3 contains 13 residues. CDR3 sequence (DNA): TGTGCCATCACCGGGGGAGGCACCGGGGAGCTGTTTTTT. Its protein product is CAITGGGTGELFF.

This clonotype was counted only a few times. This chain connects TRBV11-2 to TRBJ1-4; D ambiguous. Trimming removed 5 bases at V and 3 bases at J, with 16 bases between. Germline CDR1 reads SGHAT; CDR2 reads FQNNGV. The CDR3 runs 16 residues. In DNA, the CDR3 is TGTGCCAGCAGCCCCCCCCTGGCTGGGGCTAATGAAAAACTGTTTTTT. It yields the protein CASSPPLAGANEKLFF.

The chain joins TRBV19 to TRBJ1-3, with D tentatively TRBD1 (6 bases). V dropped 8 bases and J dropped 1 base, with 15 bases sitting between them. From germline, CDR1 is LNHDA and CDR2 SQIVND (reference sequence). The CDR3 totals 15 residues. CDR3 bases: TGTGCCAGTTACGGGGACATTAAATCTGGAAACACCATATATTTT. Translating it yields CASYGDIKSGNTIYF.

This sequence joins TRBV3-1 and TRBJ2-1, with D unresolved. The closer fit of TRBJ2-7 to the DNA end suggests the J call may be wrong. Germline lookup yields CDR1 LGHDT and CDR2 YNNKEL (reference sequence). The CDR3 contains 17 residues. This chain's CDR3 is CASSQPHRNKAKYEQYF. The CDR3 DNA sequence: TGTGCCAGCAGTCAACCACACCGAAACAAGGCGAAATACGAGCAGTACTTC.

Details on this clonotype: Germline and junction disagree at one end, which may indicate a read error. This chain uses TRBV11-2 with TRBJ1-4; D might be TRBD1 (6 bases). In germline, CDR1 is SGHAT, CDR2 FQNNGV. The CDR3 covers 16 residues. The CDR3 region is CACSPPQAGAYEKLFF. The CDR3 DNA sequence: TGTGCCTGCAGCCCCCCCCAGGCAGGGGCTTATGAAAAACTGTTTTTT. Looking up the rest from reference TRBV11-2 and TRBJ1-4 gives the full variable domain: EAGVAQSPRYKIIEKRQSVAFWCNPISGHATLYWYQQILGQGPKLLIQFQNNGVVDDSQLPKDRFSAERLKGVDSTLKIQPAKLEDSAVYLCACSPPQAGAYEKLFFGSGTQLSVL.

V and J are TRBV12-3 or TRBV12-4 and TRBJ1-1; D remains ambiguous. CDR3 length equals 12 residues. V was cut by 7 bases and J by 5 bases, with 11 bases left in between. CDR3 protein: CASTSGLTEAFF. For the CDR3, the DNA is TGTGCCAGCACCTCTGGACTGACTGAAGCTTTCTTT.

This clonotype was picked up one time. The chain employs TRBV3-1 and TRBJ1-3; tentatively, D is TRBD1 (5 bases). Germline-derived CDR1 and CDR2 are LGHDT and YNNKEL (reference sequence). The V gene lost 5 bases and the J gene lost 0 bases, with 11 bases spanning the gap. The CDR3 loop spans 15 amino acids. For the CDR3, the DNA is TGTGCCAGCAGCGAGGGGCCTAGCTCTGGAAACACCATATATTTT. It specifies CASSEGPSSGNTIYF. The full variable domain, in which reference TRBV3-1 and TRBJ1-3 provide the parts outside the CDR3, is DTAVSQTPKYLVTQMGNDKSIKCEQNLGHDTMYWYKQDSKKFLKIMFSYNNKELIINETVPNRFSPKSPDKAHLNLHINSLELGDSAVYFCASSEGPSSGNTIYFGEGSWLTVV.

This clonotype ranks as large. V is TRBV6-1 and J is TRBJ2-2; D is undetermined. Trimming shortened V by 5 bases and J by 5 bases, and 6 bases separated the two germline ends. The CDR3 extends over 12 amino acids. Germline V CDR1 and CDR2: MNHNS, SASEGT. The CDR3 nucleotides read TGTGCCAGCAGTTTGGGGACCGGGGAGCTGTTTTTT. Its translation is CASSLGTGELFF.